This is a list of T cell receptor beta chains from one sample in a study of T-cell reconstitution after alpha-beta-depleted transplantation in children. One entry per CDR3 protein, called by TCRdb with MiXCR from the PCR reads. The sample includes some 600,000 distinct CDR3 sequences, around 13% of them seen just once. Sequenced material: PBMCs, mostly from graft donor cells, taken 360 days after TCRalphabeta/CD19-depleted stem cell transplant. These receptors were collected from a male patient between 10 and 17 years old who had a stem cell transplant for acute myeloid leukemia, so the T cells may come from the graft donor. Both conserved end residues are part of each CDR3. A D gene is named only where the DNA matches it firmly. Where a row states a size, it is once, few, many or the class of an expanded clone; other rows omit it.

d_gene	v_gene	j_gene	abundance	CDR3aa	CDR3nt
NA	TRBV19	TRBJ2-7	NA	CASSISRLHEQYF	TGTGCCAGTAGTATTTCGCGACTCCACGAGCAGTACTTC
NA	TRBV29-1	TRBJ2-1	few	CSVVPQKGVNEQFF	TGCAGCGTTGTGCCCCAAAAAGGGGTCAATGAGCAGTTCTTC
TRBD1	TRBV24-1	TRBJ2-1	NA	CATSDLRGPTYNEQFF	TGTGCCACCAGTGATCTTAGGGGGCCAACCTACAATGAGCAGTTCTTC
TRBD2	TRBV15	TRBJ2-1	NA	CATSRSLRLAGGPNEQFF	TGTGCCACCAGCAGATCTTTGAGACTAGCGGGAGGGCCGAATGAGCAGTTCTTC
TRBD2	TRBV18	TRBJ2-7	once	CASSPKLAGGAYEQYF	TGTGCCAGCTCACCCAAACTAGCGGGAGGTGCCTACGAGCAGTACTTC
TRBD1	TRBV4-3	TRBJ2-1	NA	CASSHGQELYNEQFF	TGCGCCAGCAGCCACGGACAGGAGTTATACAATGAGCAGTTCTTC
NA	TRBV30	TRBJ2-7	NA	CAWRGQPLGISEQYF	TGTGCCTGGAGAGGACAGCCGTTAGGAATTTCAGAGCAGTACTTC
NA	TRBV7-8	TRBJ2-7	many	CASSLGTVLYEQYF	TGTGCCAGCAGCTTAGGTACGGTTCTCTACGAGCAGTACTTC
NA	TRBV20-1	TRBJ2-7	NA	CSARVQDYYEQYF	TGCAGTGCTAGAGTGCAGGATTACTACGAGCAGTACTTC
NA	TRBV12-3/TRBV12-4	TRBJ2-2	NA	CASCNPRVPGELFF	TGTGCCAGCTGTAACCCCAGAGTTCCCGGGGAGCTGTTTTTT
NA	TRBV7-2	TRBJ2-2	many	CASSLHGTGELFF	TGTGCCAGCAGCTTGCATGGGACCGGGGAGCTGTTTTTT
TRBD2	TRBV28	TRBJ2-7	few	CASSILAGGSYEQYF	TGTGCCAGCAGTATTCTAGCGGGAGGTTCCTACGAGCAGTACTTC
NA	TRBV28	TRBJ2-7	NA	CASSPHGSSYEQYF	TGTGCCAGCAGTCCCCACGGCAGCTCCTACGAGCAGTACTTC
TRBD1	TRBV28	TRBJ1-1	few	CASSPGGQGGPEAFF	TGTGCCAGCAGTCCAGGGGGTCAAGGAGGGCCTGAAGCTTTCTTT
NA	TRBV27	TRBJ2-2	many	CASSLVRGNTGELFF	TGTGCCAGCAGTTTGGTCCGGGGGAACACCGGGGAGCTGTTTTTT
NA	TRBV28	TRBJ2-7	few	CASSFSFQGQYF	TGTGCCAGCAGTTTTAGTTTTCAGGGGCAGTACTTC
NA	TRBV20-1	TRBJ2-5	NA	CSARAGPQETQYF	TGCAGTGCTCGGGCGGGGCCTCAAGAGACCCAGTACTTC
TRBD2	TRBV5-1	TRBJ2-1	NA	CASSLETSGRANSYNEQFF	TGCGCCAGCAGCTTGGAGACTAGCGGGAGGGCGAACTCCTACAATGAGCAGTTCTTC
NA	TRBV24-1	TRBJ2-5	NA	CATSVRDRDTQYF	TGTGCCACCAGTGTCCGGGACCGGGACACCCAGTACTTC
NA	TRBV4-2	TRBJ2-2	NA	CASSQEKGTNTGELFF	TGTGCCAGCAGCCAAGAGAAGGGTACAAACACCGGGGAGCTGTTTTTT
TRBD2	TRBV12-3/TRBV12-4	TRBJ2-1	NA	CSTFRAGPSYNEQFF	TGTTCAACTTTCAGAGCGGGACCCTCCTACAATGAGCAGTTCTTC
NA	TRBV7-3	TRBJ2-7	NA	CASSRIPRPDLVNEQYF	TGTGCCAGCAGCCGAATCCCACGACCTGATCTGGTGAACGAGCAGTACTTC
TRBD1	TRBV6-5	TRBJ2-2	few	CASSYFQGASGELFF	TGTGCCAGCAGTTACTTTCAGGGGGCGTCCGGGGAGCTGTTTTTT
TRBD2	TRBV6-5	TRBJ2-7	few	CASSYAAGGPYEQYF	TGTGCCAGCAGTTACGCGGCGGGAGGGCCCTACGAGCAGTACTTC
NA	TRBV28	TRBJ2-3	NA	CASSGPFRPHSADTQYF	TGTGCCAGCAGTGGTCCGTTTCGGCCACACTCTGCAGATACGCAGTATTTT
TRBD1	TRBV20-1	TRBJ1-3	few	CSARGDRAGNTIYF	TGCAGTGCTAGAGGGGACAGGGCTGGAAACACCATATATTTT
TRBD2	TRBV7-3	TRBJ2-1	NA	CASSQQSGGGYNEQFF	TGTGCCAGCAGCCAACAGAGCGGGGGCGGGTACAATGAGCAGTTCTTC
NA	TRBV20-1	TRBJ2-2	NA	CSAFPATSPSGELFF	TGCAGTGCTTTCCCCGCGACTAGTCCGTCCGGGGAGCTGTTTTTT
TRBD2	TRBV6-5	TRBJ2-3	few	CASSYLALGGRATDTQYF	TGTGCCAGCAGTTACTTAGCCTTGGGCGGGAGGGCCACAGATACGCAGTATTTT
NA	TRBV7-8	TRBJ2-1	NA	CASSLGGRNNEQFF	TGTGCCAGCAGCTTAGGGGGACGCAACAATGAGCAGTTCTTC
NA	TRBV5-1	TRBJ2-7	many	CASAVLPGLDYEQYF	TGCGCCAGCGCTGTCCTTCCGGGACTGGACTACGAGCAGTACTTC
TRBD2	TRBV24-1	TRBJ2-7	NA	CATSETSGRYEQYF	TGTGCCACCAGTGAAACTAGCGGACGCTACGAGCAGTACTTC
NA	TRBV9	TRBJ2-7	NA	CASSPLPGSVGYEQYF	TGTGCCAGCAGTCCACTTCCCGGGAGTGTGGGGTACGAGCAGTACTTC
TRBD2	TRBV7-9	TRBJ2-1	few	CASSLAPSGRAYNEQFF	TGTGCCAGCAGCTTAGCGCCTAGCGGGAGGGCCTACAATGAGCAGTTCTTC
TRBD2	TRBV7-8	TRBJ2-2	NA	CASTPSGGLAGGNTGELFF	TGTGCCAGCACCCCTTCGGGGGGGCTAGCGGGAGGGAACACCGGGGAGCTGTTTTTT
NA	TRBV7-6	TRBJ1-2	many	CASSLAGGQGYGYTF	TGTGCCAGCAGCTTAGCGGGGGGGCAGGGCTATGGCTACACCTTC
NA	TRBV29-1	TRBJ2-6	NA	CSVGARSGANVLTF	TGCAGCGTTGGGGCTCGCTCTGGGGCCAACGTCCTGACTTTC
NA	TRBV7-2	TRBJ1-3	NA	CASSFSPKDRNRNTIYF	TGTGCCAGCAGCTTCTCCCCAAAAGACAGGAACCGAAACACCATATATTTT
NA	TRBV20-1	TRBJ2-3	few	CSAPPVASTDTQYF	TGCAGTGCTCCACCCGTGGCGAGCACAGATACGCAGTATTTT
TRBD1	TRBV5-1	TRBJ2-2	few	CASWDRGNTGELFF	TGCGCCAGCTGGGACAGGGGTAACACCGGGGAGCTGTTTTTT
NA	TRBV3-1	TRBJ1-2	many	CASSPLRGGNYGYTF	TGTGCCAGCAGCCCTTTACGCGGTGGAAACTATGGCTACACCTTC
NA	TRBV7-6	TRBJ2-7	NA	CASSLFLGSGAYEQYF	TGTGCCAGCAGCTTATTCCTGGGTTCAGGGGCCTACGAGCAGTACTTC
TRBD2	TRBV2	TRBJ2-2	NA	CASRATSGSFWELFF	TGTGCCAGCAGAGCCACTAGCGGGAGTTTCTGGGAGCTGTTTTTT
NA	TRBV12-3/TRBV12-4	TRBJ2-5	NA	CASSLKGHQETQYF	TGTGCCAGCAGCCTAAAGGGACACCAAGAGACCCAGTACTTC
NA	TRBV11-1	TRBJ2-5	many	CASSVFGETQYF	TGTGCCAGCAGCGTATTTGGAGAGACCCAGTACTTC
TRBD2	TRBV20-1	TRBJ2-3	NA	CSAFRLAGGPYTQYF	TGCAGTGCTTTTCGACTAGCGGGAGGGCCCTATACGCAGTATTTT
NA	TRBV19	TRBJ1-5	NA	CASSPYRVGSNQPQHF	TGTGCCAGTAGTCCATACAGGGTCGGAAGCAATCAGCCCCAGCATTTT
NA	TRBV4-2	TRBJ2-1	NA	CASSHPPKFEYNEQFF	TGTGCCAGCAGCCATCCGCCTAAATTTGAATACAATGAGCAGTTCTTC
TRBD1	TRBV6-1	TRBJ1-6	few	CASSEGTGSSPLHF	TGTGCCAGCAGTGAAGGGACAGGGAGCTCACCCCTCCACTTT